This passage covers 14 T cell receptor beta chains from one sample sequenced in a study of regulatory T cells in long-lasting Graves disease. Arm-PCR of CDR3 regions and iRepertoire HTBI primers were used to build TCR beta libraries. From the multiplex PCR reads, TCRdb called clonotypes with MiXCR, one entry per CDR3 protein. The table lists fewer than 550,000 distinct CDR3 sequences, roughly 15% of them singletons. Time point described: newly diagnosed GD, antithyroid drugs for less than 3 months. From PBMCs, RNA was extracted and then used to make the TCR library. This sample also appeared in a second study, on T cells in Graves' hyperthyroidism and ophthalmopathy.

The sample consisted of peripheral blood mononuclear cells (PBMCs), taken at new diagnosis, from a patient treated with antithyroid drugs. These receptors came from a woman aged 18 to 35 with Graves disease.

The rearrangement uses TRBV6-1 and TRBJ2-2; 11 nucleotides align to TRBD2. Germline loops: CDR1 MNHNS, CDR2 SASEGT. The CDR3 has 16 amino acids. Germline trimming cut 6 bases from V and 0 bases from J; bases unmatched to any gene: 3. The CDR3 sequence is CASSWTSGSNTGELFF. DNA for the CDR3: TGTGCCAGCAGCTGGACTAGCGGGTCGAACACCGGGGAGCTGTTTTTT.

This clonotype is a singleton in its sample. The chain is built from TRBV7-9 and TRBJ2-2; D uncertain. V gave up 5 bases and J gave up 2 bases, with 15 bases separating them. In germline, CDR1 is SEHNR, CDR2 FQNEAQ (reference sequence). The CDR3 is 16 residues long. This chain's CDR3 is CASSQDGRSNTGELFF. The CDR3 DNA is TGTGCCAGCAGCCAAGACGGGCGCTCCAACACCGGGGAGCTGTTTTTT.

This clonotype occurred many times. The chain couples TRBV11-1 to TRBJ2-1; 8 nucleotides match TRBD2. J gave up 3 bases and V 3 bases, and 7 bases lay outside the gene matches. CDR1 SGHAT and CDR2 FQDESV come from the germline V gene (reference sequence). This CDR3 has 16 residues. The CDR3, as DNA: TGTGCCAGCAGCTTTCGGCGGGAGGTTAGCTACAATGAGCAGTTCTTC. This codes for CASSFRREVSYNEQFF.

This clonotype has ten or more counts. The rearrangement links TRBV20-1 to TRBJ2-7; 10 bases are shared with TRBD2. The trim removed 0 bases at V and 5 bases at J, leaving 7 bases unmatched. CDR1 DFQATT and CDR2 SNEGSKA come from the germline V gene (reference sequence). CDR3 length: 15 residues. The CDR3 nucleotides are TGCAGTGCTAGAGATCCCGGGACTAGCGTCAACGAGCAGTACTTC. Protein sequence: CSARDPGTSVNEQYF.

This clonotype was picked up many times. This rearrangement joins TRBV7-9 to TRBJ2-2; maybe TRBD1 (5 bases). CDR3 length: 16 residues. The germline gives CDR1 SEHNR, CDR2 FQNEAQ (reference sequence). Trimming pared 2 bases from V and 5 bases from J, leaving 15 bases between. The CDR3 here is CASSLNQGTATGELFF. The CDR3 DNA sequence: TGTGCCAGCAGCTTAAATCAGGGAACCGCTACCGGGGAGCTGTTTTTT. The full variable domain, in which reference TRBV7-9 and TRBJ2-2 provide the parts outside the CDR3, is DTGVSQNPRHKITKRGQNVTFRCDPISEHNRLYWYRQTLGQGPEFLTYFQNEAQLEKSRLLSDRFSAERPKGSFSTLEIQRTEQGDSAMYLCASSLNQGTATGELFFGEGSRLTVL.

This clonotype was detected many times. The V gene is TRBV7-2, the J gene TRBJ2-7, with 10 bases matching TRBD1. CDR3 length equals 15 residues. Germline assignment: CDR1 SGHTA and CDR2 FQGNSA. Unmatched junction bases numbered 11, after V lost 5 bases and J lost 7 bases. CDR3 DNA: TGTGCCAGCAGCCTAGAGACAGGGGGCTTGGGGGAGCAGTACTTC. It encodes CASSLETGGLGEQYF.

The V call is TRBV12-5, the J call TRBJ2-2; 10 bases are shared with TRBD2. The germline CDR1 and CDR2 sequences are LGHNT and FRNRAP. The CDR3 sequence is 16 residues long. V lost 2 bases and J lost 7; bases outside the gene matches: 7. DNA of the CDR3: TGTGCTAGTGGTTTGAGGCTAGCGGGAGCGGGCGGGGAGCTGTTTTTT. This sequence encodes CASGLRLAGAGGELFF.

This clonotype has a count of ten or more. CDR3 loop: CASSFPGTGAETQYF. DNA of the CDR3: TGTGCCAGCAGTTTCCCCGGGACAGGGGCAGAGACCCAGTACTTC. The chain joins TRBV28 to TRBJ2-5; 10 nucleotides agree with TRBD1. The CDR3 has 15 amino acids. In germline, CDR1 is MDHEN, CDR2 SYDVKM. V shed 3 bases, J shed 4 bases, and the junction held 5 bases outside the gene matches.

This clonotype was seen a single time. V usage is TRBV2 and J usage is TRBJ2-2; 10 bases line up with TRBD2. V dropped 1 base and J dropped 7; count of bases not matched to a gene: 9. Germline V CDR1 and CDR2: SNHLY, FYNNEI. The length of the CDR3 is 17 residues. In nucleotides, the CDR3 is TGTGCCAGCAGTGAAGATGGGCTAGCGGGAGTTGGCGGGGAGCTGTTTTTT. Translation: CASSEDGLAGVGGELFF.

This clonotype was counted many times. This rearrangement joins TRBV10-3 to TRBJ2-6; the D call may be TRBD1 or TRBD2 (5 bases each). V lost 3 bases and J 4 bases, leaving 16 bases between the germline ends. The CDR3 sequence is 17 residues long. Germline V gives CDR1 ENHRY, CDR2 SYGVKD. The CDR3 here is CAISDSGPSSGANVLTF. The CDR3 DNA sequence: TGTGCCATCAGTGATTCGGGACCTAGCTCCGGGGCCAACGTCCTGACTTTC.

In this sample, this clonotype turned up many times. This sequence joins TRBV13 and TRBJ2-7; 10 positions agree with TRBD2. The germline V gene encodes CDR1 PRHDT and CDR2 FYEKMQ (reference sequence). Unmatched junction bases numbered 14, after V lost 3 bases and J lost 9 bases. The CDR3 contains 16 residues. CDR3 DNA sequence: TGTGCCAGCAGCTTGAAGGCGGTAGCGGGAGGTTCTCGGCAGTACTTC. Residues: CASSLKAVAGGSRQYF.

The sample holds one count of this clonotype. One base away lies a much larger clone, so this may be a sequencing read error. This chain connects TRBV30 to TRBJ1-1, with D perhaps TRBD1 (5 bases). Germline CDR1 reads GTSNPN; CDR2 reads SVGIG (reference sequence). There are 13 residues in the CDR3. V shed 4 bases and J shed 12 bases, with 21 bases lying between them. CDR3 sequence (DNA): TGTGCCTGGAATGTAGGGCAGGGAGGGCGAACTTTCTTT. Protein: CAWNVGQGGRTFF.

This clonotype was counted a few times. The chain carries TRBV4-2 and TRBJ2-1, with D possibly called TRBD1 or TRBD2 (5 bases each). The CDR3 covers 14 residues. Trimming stripped 0 bases from V and 10 bases from J, with 13 bases between. From germline, CDR1 is LGHNA and CDR2 YNFKEQ. DNA for the CDR3: TGTGCCAGCAGCCAAGATAGTTCATGGGACGAGCAGTTCTTC. Protein: CASSQDSSWDEQFF.

This clonotype was counted many times. The V and J genes are TRBV27 and TRBJ2-5; 16 nucleotides agree with TRBD2. The CDR3 extends over 19 amino acids. J gave up 1 base and V 4 bases, and 9 bases lay outside the gene matches. Germline loops: CDR1 MNHEY, CDR2 SMNVEV (reference sequence). The CDR3 DNA sequence: TGTGCCAGCAGTTCAACCATGGGACTAGCGGGAGGGATCCAAGAGACCCAGTACTTC. The encoded protein is CASSSTMGLAGGIQETQYF.